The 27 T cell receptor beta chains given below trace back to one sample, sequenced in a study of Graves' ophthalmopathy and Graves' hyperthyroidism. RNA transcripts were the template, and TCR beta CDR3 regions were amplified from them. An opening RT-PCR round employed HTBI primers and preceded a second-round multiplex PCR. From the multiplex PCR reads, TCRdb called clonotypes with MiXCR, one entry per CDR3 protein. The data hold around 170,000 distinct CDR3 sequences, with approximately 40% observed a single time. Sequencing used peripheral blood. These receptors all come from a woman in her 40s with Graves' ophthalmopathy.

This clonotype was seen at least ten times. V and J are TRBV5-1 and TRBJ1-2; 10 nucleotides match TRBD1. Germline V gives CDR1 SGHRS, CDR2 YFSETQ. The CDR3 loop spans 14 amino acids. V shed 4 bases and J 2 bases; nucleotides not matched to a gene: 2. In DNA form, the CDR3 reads TGCGCCAGCAGCACGGGACAGGGGAACTATGGCTACACCTTC. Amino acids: CASSTGQGNYGYTF.

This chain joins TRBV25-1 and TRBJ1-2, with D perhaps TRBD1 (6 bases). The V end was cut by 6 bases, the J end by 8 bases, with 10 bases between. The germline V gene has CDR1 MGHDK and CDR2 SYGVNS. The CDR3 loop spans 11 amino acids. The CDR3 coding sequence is TGTGCCAGCAGAGGACAGTCGGGCTACACCTTC. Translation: CASRGQSGYTF.

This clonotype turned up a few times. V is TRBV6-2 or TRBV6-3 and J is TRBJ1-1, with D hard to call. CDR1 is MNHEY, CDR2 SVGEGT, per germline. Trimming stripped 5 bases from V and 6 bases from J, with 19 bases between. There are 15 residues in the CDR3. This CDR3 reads CASSPIRQVVAEAFF. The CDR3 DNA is TGTGCCAGCAGTCCTATTCGTCAGGTCGTCGCTGAAGCTTTCTTT.

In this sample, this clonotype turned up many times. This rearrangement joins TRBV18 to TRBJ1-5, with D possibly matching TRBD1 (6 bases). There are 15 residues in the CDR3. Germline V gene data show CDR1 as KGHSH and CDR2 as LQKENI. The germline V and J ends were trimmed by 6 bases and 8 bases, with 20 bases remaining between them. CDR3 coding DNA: TGTGCCAGCTCGGAGGTGGGGGCGAAGGTTGAGCCCCAGCATTTT. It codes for CASSEVGAKVEPQHF.

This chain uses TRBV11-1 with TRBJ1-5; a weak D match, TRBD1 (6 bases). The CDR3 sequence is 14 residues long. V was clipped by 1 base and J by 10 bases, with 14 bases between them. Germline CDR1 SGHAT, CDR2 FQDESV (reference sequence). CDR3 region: CASSLEGGYGPQHF. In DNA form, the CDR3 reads TGTGCCAGCAGCTTAGAAGGGGGTTACGGACCCCAGCATTTT.

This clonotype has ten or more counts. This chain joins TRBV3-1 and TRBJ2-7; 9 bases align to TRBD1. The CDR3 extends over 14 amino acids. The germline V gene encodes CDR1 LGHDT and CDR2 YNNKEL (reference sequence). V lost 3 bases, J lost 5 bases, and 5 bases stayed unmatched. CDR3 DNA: TGTGCCAGCAGCCACCGGGACAGGGTCCACGAGCAGTACTTC. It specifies CASSHRDRVHEQYF.

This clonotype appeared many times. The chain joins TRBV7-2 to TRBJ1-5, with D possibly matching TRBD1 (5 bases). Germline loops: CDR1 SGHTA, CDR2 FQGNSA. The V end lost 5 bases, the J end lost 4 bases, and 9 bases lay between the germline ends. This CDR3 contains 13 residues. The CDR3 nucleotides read TGTGCCAGCAGCCTGGACAATAATCAGCCCCAGCATTTT. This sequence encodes CASSLDNNQPQHF.

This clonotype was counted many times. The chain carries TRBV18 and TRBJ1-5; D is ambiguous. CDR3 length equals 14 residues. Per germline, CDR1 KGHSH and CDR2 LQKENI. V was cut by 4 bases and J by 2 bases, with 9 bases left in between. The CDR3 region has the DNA TGTGCCAGCTCACTCACAGAGGGCAATCAGCCCCAGCATTTT. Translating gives CASSLTEGNQPQHF.

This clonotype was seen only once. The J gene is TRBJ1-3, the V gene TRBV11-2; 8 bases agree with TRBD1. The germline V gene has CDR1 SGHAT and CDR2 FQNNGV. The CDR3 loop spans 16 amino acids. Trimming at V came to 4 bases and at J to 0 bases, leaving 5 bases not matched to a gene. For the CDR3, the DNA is TGTGCCAGCAGCTCCTATACAGGGGGCTCTGGAAACACCATATATTTT. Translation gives CASSSYTGGSGNTIYF.

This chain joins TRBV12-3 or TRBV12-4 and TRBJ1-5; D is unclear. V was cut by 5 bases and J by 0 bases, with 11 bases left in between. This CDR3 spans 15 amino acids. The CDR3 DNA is TGTGCCAGCAGTCGTGATTTGGGTAGCAATCAGCCCCAGCATTTT. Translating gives CASSRDLGSNQPQHF.

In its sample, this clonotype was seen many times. The CDR3 protein is CASSKGAENTEAFF. The CDR3 DNA is TGTGCCAGTAGCAAGGGCGCAGAGAACACTGAAGCTTTCTTT. The rearrangement uses TRBV19 and TRBJ1-1; D uncertain. V was clipped by 6 bases and J by 1 base, with 12 bases between them. This CDR3 has 14 amino acids. The germline V gene encodes CDR1 LNHDA and CDR2 SQIVND (reference sequence).

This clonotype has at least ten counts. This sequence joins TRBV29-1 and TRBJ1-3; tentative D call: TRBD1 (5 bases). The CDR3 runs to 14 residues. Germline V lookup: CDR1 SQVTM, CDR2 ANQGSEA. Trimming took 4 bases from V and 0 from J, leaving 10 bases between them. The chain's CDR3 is CSVGDSSSGNTIYF. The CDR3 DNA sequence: TGCAGCGTTGGTGACAGTAGCTCTGGAAACACCATATATTTT.

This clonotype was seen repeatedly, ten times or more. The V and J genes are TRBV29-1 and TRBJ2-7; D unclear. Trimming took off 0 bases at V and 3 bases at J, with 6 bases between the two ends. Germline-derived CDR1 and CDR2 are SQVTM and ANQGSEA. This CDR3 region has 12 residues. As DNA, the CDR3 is TGCAGCGTTGAAGAGGGGAACTACGAGCAGTACTTC. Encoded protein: CSVEEGNYEQYF.

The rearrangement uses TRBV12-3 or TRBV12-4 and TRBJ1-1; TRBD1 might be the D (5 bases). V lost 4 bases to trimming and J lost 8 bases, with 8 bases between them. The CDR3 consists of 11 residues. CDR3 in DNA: TGTGCCAGCAGTTCGAGGGGAGAAGCTTTCTTT. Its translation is CASSSRGEAFF.

Here the CDR3 reads CASSLWTGNGEQYF. The CDR3 DNA is TGTGCCAGCAGTTTATGGACAGGCAATGGGGAGCAGTACTTC. This chain uses TRBV12-3 or TRBV12-4 with TRBJ2-7; 7 bases are a match to TRBD1. J gave up 7 bases and V 2 bases, and 8 bases lay outside the gene matches. This CDR3 region has 14 residues.

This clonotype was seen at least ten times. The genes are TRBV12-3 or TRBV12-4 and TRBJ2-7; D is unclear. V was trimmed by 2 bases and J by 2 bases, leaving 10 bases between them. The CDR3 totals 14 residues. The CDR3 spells CASSLRDKTYEQYF. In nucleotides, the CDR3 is TGTGCCAGCAGTTTACGTGACAAGACCTACGAGCAGTACTTC.

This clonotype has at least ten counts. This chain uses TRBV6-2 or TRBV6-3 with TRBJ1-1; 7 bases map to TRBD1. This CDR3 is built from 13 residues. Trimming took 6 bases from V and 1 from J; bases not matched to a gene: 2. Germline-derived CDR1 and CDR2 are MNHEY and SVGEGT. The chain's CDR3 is CASRRTGNTEAFF. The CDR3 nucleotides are TGTGCCAGCAGACGGACAGGGAACACTGAAGCTTTCTTT.

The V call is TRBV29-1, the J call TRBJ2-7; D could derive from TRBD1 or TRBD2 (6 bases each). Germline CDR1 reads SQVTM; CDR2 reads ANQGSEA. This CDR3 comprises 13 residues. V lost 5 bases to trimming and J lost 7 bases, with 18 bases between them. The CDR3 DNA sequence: TGCAGCGTTCGGGCGGGGACACTTCGGGAGCAGTACTTC. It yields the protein CSVRAGTLREQYF.

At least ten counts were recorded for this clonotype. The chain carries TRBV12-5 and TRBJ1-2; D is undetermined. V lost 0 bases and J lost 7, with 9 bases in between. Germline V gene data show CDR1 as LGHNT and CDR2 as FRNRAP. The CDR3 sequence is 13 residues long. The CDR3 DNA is TGTGCTAGTGGTTTGGTCTCCGTGGGTGGCTACACCTTC. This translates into CASGLVSVGGYTF.

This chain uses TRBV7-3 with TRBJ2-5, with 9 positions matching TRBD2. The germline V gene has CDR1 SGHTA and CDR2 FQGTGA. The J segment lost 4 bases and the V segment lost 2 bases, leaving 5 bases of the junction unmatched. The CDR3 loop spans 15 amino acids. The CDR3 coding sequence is TGTGCCAGCAGCTTAGGCGGGAGGGCCGTAGAGACCCAGTACTTC. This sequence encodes CASSLGGRAVETQYF.

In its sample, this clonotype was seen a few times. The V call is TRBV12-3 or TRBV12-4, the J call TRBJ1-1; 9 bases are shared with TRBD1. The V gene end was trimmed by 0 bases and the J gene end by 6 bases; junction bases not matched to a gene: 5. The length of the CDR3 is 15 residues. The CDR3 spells CASSLAPGQGSEAFF. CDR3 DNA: TGTGCCAGCAGTTTAGCCCCGGGACAGGGTTCTGAAGCTTTCTTT.

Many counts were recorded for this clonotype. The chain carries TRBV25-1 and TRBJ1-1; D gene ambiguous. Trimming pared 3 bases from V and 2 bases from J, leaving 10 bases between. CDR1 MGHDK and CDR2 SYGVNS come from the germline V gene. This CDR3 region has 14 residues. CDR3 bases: TGTGCCAGCAGTGATGGAAGACGTAACACTGAAGCTTTCTTT. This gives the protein CASSDGRRNTEAFF. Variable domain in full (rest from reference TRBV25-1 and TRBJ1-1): EADIYQTPRYLVIGTGKKITLECSQTMGHDKMYWYQQDPGMELHLIHYSYGVNSTEKGDLSSESTVSRIRTEHFPLTLESARPSHTSQYLCASSDGRRNTEAFFGQGTRLTVV.

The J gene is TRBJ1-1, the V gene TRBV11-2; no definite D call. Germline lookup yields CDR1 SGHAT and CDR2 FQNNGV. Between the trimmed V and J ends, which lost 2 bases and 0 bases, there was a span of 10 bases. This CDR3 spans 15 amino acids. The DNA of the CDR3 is TGTGCCAGCAGCTTAAGGCCCAGGATGAACACTGAAGCTTTCTTT. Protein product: CASSLRPRMNTEAFF.

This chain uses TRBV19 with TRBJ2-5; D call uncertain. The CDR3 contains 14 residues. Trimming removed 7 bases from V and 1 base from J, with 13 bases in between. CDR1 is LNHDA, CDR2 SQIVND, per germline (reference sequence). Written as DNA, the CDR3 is TGTGCCAGTACCGAAGGGTGGGGCCAAGAGACCCAGTACTTC. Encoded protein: CASTEGWGQETQYF.

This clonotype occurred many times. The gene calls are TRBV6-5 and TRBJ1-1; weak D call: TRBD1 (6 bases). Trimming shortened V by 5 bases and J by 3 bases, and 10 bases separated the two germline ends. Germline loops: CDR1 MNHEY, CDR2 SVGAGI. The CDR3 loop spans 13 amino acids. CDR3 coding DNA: TGTGCCAGCAGTACGACAGGTTACACTGAAGCTTTCTTT. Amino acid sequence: CASSTTGYTEAFF.

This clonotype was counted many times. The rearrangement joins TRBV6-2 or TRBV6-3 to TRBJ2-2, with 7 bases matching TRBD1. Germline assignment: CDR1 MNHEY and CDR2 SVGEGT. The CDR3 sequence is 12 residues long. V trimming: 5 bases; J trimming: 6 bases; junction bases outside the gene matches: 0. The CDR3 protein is CASSQGAGELFF. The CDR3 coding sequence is TGTGCCAGCAGTCAGGGGGCCGGGGAGCTGTTTTTT.

The CDR3 here is CASRLHRTANSPLHF. As DNA, the CDR3 is TGTGCCAGCAGATTACATCGGACAGCAAATTCACCCCTCCACTTT. V usage is TRBV6-5 and J usage is TRBJ1-6; D might be TRBD1 (6 bases). CDR1 and CDR2 (germline): MNHEY, SVGAGI. V was trimmed by 6 bases and J by 7 bases, leaving 16 bases between them. The CDR3 totals 15 residues.